The rows below give T cell receptor beta chains drawn from one sample of a study of cytomegalovirus exposure and HLA in healthy donors. Libraries were prepared by immunoSEQ multiplex PCR; TCRdb keeps only in-frame clonotypes and omits some of them. This table has 200,000 to 250,000 clones, 75% to 85% appearing once. Sample: PBMCs. The receptors derive from a girl aged 10 to 17 in good health and CMV-seronegative. The CDR3 runs from the conserved cysteine through the conserved F or W. A D gene is named only where the DNA matches it firmly. A clone size is listed for some rows: how often the clone was seen (once, few, many), or a class if it is expanded.

NA	TRBJ1-3	NA	TRBV5-1	CASSLNTPPSFRVYGNTIYF	TGCGCCAGCAGCTTAAATACCCCTCCTTCATTTCGGGTGTATGGAAACACCATATATTTT
few	TRBJ2-7	TRBD1	TRBV6-5	CASSRTGNSYEQYF	TGTGCCAGCAGTCGGACAGGGAACTCCTACGAGCAGTACTTC
NA	TRBJ1-2	NA	TRBV27	CASSFGGYANYGYTF	TGTGCCAGCAGTTTCGGAGGGTACGCTAACTATGGCTACACCTTC
NA	TRBJ2-3	TRBD2	TRBV4-2	CASSLWASGGRTDTQYF	TGTGCCAGCAGCTTGTGGGCTAGCGGGGGTAGGACAGATACGCAGTATTTT
NA	TRBJ1-5	NA	TRBV6-1	CASRGDINQPQHF	TGTGCCAGCAGAGGGGACATCAATCAGCCCCAGCATTTT
NA	TRBJ1-1	TRBD1	TRBV4-2	CASSLHGTGGQGAFF	TGTGCCAGCAGCCTACACGGGACAGGGGGCCAGGGAGCTTTCTTT
NA	TRBJ1-1	TRBD1	TRBV30	CAWIHQGAHTEAFF	TGTGCCTGGATTCACCAGGGGGCGCACACTGAAGCTTTCTTT
NA	TRBJ2-3	TRBD1	TRBV2	CASKRQGTSTDTQYF	TGTGCCAGCAAAAGACAGGGGACAAGCACAGATACGCAGTATTTT
NA	TRBJ2-7	TRBD1	TRBV29-1	CSVPGQGAYEQYF	TGCAGCGTGCCGGGACAGGGGGCTTACGAGCAGTACTTC
NA	TRBJ2-7	TRBD2	TRBV5-6	CASSLGAGSGDEQYF	TGTGCCAGCAGCTTGGGAGCGGGGTCGGGGGACGAGCAGTACTTC
NA	TRBJ2-3	TRBD2	TRBV30	CAWSLLGSGGTDTQYF	TGTGCCTGGAGTCTCCTGGGTAGCGGGGGCACAGATACGCAGTATTTT
once	TRBJ2-1	TRBD2	TRBV7-9	CASSPRLAGVSVEQFF	TGTGCCAGCAGCCCTCGACTAGCGGGAGTTTCGGTTGAGCAGTTCTTC
NA	TRBJ2-1	TRBD2	TRBV9	CASSVSSGGFYNEQFF	TGTGCCAGCAGCGTATCCAGCGGGGGGTTTTACAATGAGCAGTTCTTC
NA	TRBJ2-5	TRBD2	TRBV4-2	CASSQTPTSQETQYF	TGTGCCAGCAGCCAAACCCCGACTAGCCAGGAGACCCAGTACTTC
NA	TRBJ2-3	NA	TRBV5-1	CASSLGTVSPLTDTQYF	TGCGCCAGCAGCTTGGGGACAGTGTCGCCGCTCACAGATACGCAGTATTTT
NA	TRBJ1-1	NA	TRBV28	CASSLAGRITEAFF	TGTGCCAGCAGTTTGGCGGGGAGGATCACTGAAGCTTTCTTT
NA	TRBJ2-1	NA	TRBV6-4	CASSGIHTEAFFYNEQFF	TGTGCCAGCAGTGGTATTCACACGGAGGCTTTTTTTTACAATGAGCAGTTCTTC
NA	TRBJ2-1	NA	TRBV5-1	CASSGPGHVAAYNEQFF	TGCGCCAGCAGCGGACCGGGACATGTCGCCGCCTACAATGAGCAGTTCTTC
NA	TRBJ2-4	TRBD1	TRBV28	CASSLDRGYIQYF	TGTGCCAGCAGCCTGGACAGGGGATACATTCAGTACTTC
NA	TRBJ2-2	TRBD1	TRBV6-5	CASSYPQGAAGELFF	TGTGCCAGCAGTTACCCACAGGGGGCTGCCGGGGAGCTGTTTTTT